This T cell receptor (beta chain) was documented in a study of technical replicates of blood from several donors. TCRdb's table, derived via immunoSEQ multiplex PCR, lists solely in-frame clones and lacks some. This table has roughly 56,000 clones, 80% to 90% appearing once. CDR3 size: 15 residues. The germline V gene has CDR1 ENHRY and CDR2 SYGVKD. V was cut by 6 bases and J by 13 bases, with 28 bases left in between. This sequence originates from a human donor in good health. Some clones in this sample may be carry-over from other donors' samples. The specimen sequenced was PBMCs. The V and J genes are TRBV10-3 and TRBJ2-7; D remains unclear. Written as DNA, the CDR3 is TGTGCCATCAGAACGTTTCCAAGGAATATAGCCGCCAGATACTTC. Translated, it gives CAIRTFPRNIAARYF.